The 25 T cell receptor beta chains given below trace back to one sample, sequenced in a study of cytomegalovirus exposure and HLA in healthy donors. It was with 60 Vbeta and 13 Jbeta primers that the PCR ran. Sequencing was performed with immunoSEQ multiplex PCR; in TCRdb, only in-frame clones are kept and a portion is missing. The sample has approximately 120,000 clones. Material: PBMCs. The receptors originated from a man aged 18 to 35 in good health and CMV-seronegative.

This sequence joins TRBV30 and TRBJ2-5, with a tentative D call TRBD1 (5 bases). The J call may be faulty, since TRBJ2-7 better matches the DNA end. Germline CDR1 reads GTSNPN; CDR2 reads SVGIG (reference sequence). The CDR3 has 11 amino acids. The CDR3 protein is CAWNMGREQYF. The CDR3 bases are TGTGCCTGGAACATGGGGCGCGAGCAGTACTTC.

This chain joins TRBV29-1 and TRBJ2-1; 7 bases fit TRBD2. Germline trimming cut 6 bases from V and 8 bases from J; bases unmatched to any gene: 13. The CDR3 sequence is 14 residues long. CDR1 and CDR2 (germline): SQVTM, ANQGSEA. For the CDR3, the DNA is TGCAGCGTGAGCGGCGGGAGTACTCGTGATGAGCAGTTCTTC. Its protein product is CSVSGGSTRDEQFF.

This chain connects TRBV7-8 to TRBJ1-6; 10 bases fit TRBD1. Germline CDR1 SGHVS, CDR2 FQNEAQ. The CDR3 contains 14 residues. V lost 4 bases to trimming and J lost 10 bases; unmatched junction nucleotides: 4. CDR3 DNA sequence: TGTGCCAGCAGCTCCGGACAGGGGGGCTCACCCCTCCACTTT. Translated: CASSSGQGGSPLHF.

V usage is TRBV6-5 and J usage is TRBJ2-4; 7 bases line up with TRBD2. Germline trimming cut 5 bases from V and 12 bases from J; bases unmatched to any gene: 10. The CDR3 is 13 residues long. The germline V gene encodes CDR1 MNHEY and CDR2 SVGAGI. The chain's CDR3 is CASSSSPGTTQYF. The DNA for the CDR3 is TGTGCCAGCAGTAGTAGCCCCGGGACTACTCAGTACTTC.

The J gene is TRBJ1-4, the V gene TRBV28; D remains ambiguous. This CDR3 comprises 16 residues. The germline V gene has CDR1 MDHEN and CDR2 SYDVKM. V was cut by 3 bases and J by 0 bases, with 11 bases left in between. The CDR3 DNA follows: TGTGCCAGCAGTTTCGGGATCCTTGCAACTAATGAAAAACTGTTTTTT. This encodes CASSFGILATNEKLFF.

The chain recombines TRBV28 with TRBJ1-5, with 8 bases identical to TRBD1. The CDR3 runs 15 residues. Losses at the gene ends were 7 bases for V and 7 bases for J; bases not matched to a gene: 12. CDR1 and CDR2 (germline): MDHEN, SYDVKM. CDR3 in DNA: TGTGCCAGCACCTTCTTTGGGACAGGAGACCAGCCCCAGCATTTT. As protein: CASTFFGTGDQPQHF.

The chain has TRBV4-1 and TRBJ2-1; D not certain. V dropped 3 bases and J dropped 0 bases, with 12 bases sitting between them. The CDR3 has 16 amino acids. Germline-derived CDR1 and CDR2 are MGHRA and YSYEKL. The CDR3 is CASSHDLISSYNEQFF. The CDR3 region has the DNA TGCGCCAGCAGCCACGACTTGATAAGCTCCTACAATGAGCAGTTCTTC.

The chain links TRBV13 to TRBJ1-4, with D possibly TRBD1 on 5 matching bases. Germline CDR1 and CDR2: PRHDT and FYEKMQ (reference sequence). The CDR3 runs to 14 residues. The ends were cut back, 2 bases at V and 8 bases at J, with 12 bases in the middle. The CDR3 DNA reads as TGTGCCAGCAGCTTAAGATCCGGGGGGGAAAAACTGTTTTTT. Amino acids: CASSLRSGGEKLFF.

The CDR3 loop is CAIGGLTDTQYF. CDR3 DNA sequence: TGTGCCATCGGGGGACTCACAGATACGCAGTATTTT. The J gene is TRBJ2-3, the V gene TRBV28, with TRBD2 as a possible D gene (6 bases). The V end lost 10 bases, the J end lost 2 bases, and 10 bases lay between the germline ends. From germline, CDR1 is MDHEN and CDR2 SYDVKM. The CDR3 contains 12 residues.

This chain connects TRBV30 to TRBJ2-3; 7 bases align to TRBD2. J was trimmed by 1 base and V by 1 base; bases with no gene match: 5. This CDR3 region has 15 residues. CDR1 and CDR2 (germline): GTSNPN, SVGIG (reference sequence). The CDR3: CAWSAASGRTDTQYF. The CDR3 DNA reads TGTGCCTGGAGTGCCGCTAGCGGCCGCACAGATACGCAGTATTTT.

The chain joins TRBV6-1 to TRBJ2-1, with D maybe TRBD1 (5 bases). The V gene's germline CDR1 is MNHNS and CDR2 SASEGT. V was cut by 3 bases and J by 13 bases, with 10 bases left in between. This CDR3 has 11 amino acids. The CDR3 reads CASSDGQGQFF. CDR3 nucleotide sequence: TGTGCCAGCAGTGACGGGCAGGGCCAGTTCTTC.

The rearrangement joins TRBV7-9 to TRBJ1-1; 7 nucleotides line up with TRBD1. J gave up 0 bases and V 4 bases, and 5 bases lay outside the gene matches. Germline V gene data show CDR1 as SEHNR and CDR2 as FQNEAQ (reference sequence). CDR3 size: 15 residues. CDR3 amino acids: CASSWDSGMNTEAFF. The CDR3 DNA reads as TGTGCCAGCAGCTGGGACAGTGGGATGAACACTGAAGCTTTCTTT.

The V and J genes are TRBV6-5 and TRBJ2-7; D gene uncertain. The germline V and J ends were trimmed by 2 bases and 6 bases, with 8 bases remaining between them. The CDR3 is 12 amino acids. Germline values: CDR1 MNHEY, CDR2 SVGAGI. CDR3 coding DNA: TGTGCCAGCAGTTACACCAACAGCGAGCAGTACTTC. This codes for CASSYTNSEQYF.

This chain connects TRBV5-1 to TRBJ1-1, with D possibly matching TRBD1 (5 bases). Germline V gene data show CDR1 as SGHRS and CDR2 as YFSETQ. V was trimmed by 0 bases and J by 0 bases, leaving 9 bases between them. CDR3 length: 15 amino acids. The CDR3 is CASSLVTGMNTEAFF. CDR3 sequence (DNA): TGCGCCAGCAGCTTGGTAACAGGTATGAACACTGAAGCTTTCTTT.

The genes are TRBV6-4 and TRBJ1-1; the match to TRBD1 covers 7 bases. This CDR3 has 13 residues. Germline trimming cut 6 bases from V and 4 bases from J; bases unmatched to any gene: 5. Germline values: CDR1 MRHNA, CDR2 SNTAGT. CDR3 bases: TGTGCCAGCAGGATAGACAGGGCCACTGAAGCTTTCTTT. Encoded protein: CASRIDRATEAFF.

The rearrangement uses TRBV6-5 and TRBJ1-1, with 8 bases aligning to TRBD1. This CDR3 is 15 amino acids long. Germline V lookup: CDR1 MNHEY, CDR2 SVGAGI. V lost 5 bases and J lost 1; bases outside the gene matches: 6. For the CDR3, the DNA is TGTGCCAGCAGTCGGCCTGGGACAGGGAACACTGAAGCTTTCTTT. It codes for CASSRPGTGNTEAFF.

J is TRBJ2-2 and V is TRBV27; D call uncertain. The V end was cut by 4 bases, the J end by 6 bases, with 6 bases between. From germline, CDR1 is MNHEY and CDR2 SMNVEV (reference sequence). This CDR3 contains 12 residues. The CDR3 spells CASSYRAGELFF. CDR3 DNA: TGTGCCAGCAGTTATCGGGCCGGGGAGCTGTTTTTT.

CDR3 in DNA: TGTGCCAGCAGTGTCCGGGACAAGGAGTACAATGAGCAGTTCTTC. Its protein product is CASSVRDKEYNEQFF. V and J are TRBV6-1 and TRBJ2-1; maybe TRBD1 (6 bases). Trimming stripped 4 bases from V and 4 bases from J, with 14 bases between. Per the germline V gene, CDR1 is MNHNS and CDR2 is SASEGT. CDR3 length equals 15 residues.

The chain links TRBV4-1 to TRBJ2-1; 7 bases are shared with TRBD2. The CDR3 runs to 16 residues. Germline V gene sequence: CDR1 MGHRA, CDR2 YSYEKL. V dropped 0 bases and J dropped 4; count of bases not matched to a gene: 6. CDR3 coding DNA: TGCGCCAGCAGCCAAGAAGGGTTAGCGGGTTACAATGAGCAGTTCTTC. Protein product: CASSQEGLAGYNEQFF.

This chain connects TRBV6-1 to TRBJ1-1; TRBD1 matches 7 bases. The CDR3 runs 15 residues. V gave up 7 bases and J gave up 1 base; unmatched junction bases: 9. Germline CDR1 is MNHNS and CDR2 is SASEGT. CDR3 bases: TGTGCCAGCAAGGGGGCGGTTTATGAGAACACTGAAGCTTTCTTT. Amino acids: CASKGAVYENTEAFF.

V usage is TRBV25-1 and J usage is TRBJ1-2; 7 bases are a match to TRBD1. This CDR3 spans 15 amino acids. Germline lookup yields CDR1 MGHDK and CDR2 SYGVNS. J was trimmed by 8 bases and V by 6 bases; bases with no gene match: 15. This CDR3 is CASRGEGTVPSGYTF. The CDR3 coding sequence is TGTGCCAGCAGGGGCGAGGGGACAGTCCCCTCGGGCTACACCTTC.

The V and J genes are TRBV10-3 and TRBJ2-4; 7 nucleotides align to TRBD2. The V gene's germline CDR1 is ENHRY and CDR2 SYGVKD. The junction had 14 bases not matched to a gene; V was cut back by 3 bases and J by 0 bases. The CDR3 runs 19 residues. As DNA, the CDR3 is TGTGCCATCAGTGATGCTGTGGGAGGGCCCTCTGGAGCCAAAAACATTCAGTACTTC. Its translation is CAISDAVGGPSGAKNIQYF.

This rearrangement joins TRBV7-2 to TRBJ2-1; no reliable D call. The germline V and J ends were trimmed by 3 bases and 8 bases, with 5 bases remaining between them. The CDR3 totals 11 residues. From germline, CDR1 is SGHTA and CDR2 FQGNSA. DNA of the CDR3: TGTGCCAGCAGCTTCCTCGATGAGCAGTTCTTC. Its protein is CASSFLDEQFF. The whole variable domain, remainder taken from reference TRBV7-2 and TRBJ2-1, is GAGVSQSPSNKVTEKGKDVELRCDPISGHTALYWYRQSLGQGLEFLIYFQGNSAPDKSGLPSDRFSAERTGGSVSTLTIQRTQQEDSAVYLCASSFLDEQFFGPGTRLTVL.

CDR3 sequence reads: CAWSDRGYTGNTIYF. The CDR3 coding sequence is TGTGCCTGGAGTGACAGGGGGTATACTGGAAACACCATATATTTT. The genes are TRBV30 and TRBJ1-3, with 8 bases matching TRBD1. This CDR3 spans 15 amino acids. Per the germline V gene, CDR1 is GTSNPN and CDR2 is SVGIG (reference sequence). V dropped 1 base and J dropped 2; count of bases not matched to a gene: 4. Full variable domain (outside the CDR3, taken from reference TRBV30 and TRBJ1-3): SQTIHQWPATLVQPVGSPLSLECTVEGTSNPNLYWYRQAAGRGLQLLFYSVGIGQISSEVPQNLSASRPQDRQFILSSKKLLLSDSGFYLCAWSDRGYTGNTIYFGEGSWLTVV.

The CDR3 reads CASSLDVPVGELFF. The CDR3 DNA reads TGCGCCAGCAGCCTGGACGTCCCGGTCGGGGAACTGTTTTTT. The chain combines TRBV5-1 with TRBJ1-4; no firm D call. Germline-derived CDR1 and CDR2 are SGHRS and YFSETQ. With 4 bases removed from V and 12 bases from J, the gap between germline ends came to 19 bases. CDR3 size: 14 residues.